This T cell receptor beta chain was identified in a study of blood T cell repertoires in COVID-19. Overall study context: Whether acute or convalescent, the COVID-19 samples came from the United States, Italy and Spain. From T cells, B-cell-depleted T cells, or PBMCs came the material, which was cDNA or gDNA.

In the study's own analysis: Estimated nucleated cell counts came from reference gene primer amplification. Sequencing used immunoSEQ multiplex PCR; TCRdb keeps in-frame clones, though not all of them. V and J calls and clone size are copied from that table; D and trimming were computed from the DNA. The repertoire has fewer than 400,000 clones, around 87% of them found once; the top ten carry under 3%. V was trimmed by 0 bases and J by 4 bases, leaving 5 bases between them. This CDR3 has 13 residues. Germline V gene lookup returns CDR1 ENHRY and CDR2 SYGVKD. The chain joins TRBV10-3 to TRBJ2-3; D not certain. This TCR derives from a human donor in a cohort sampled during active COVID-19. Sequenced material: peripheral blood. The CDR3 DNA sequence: TGTGCCATCAGTGAGTCGAGTCCAGATACGCAGTATTTT. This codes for CAISESSPDTQYF.